Each of the 27 T cell receptor beta chains below was sequenced from the same sample in a study of CD8+CD57+ T cells in acquired aplastic anemia. TCR beta VDJ and CDR3 profiling used genomic DNA as template. In TCRdb, the reads were re-called with MiXCR into one record per CDR3 protein. This table holds over 150,000 distinct CDR3 sequences, roughly 56% found once. Sequencing input: sorted CD4+, CD8+, or CD8+CD57+ T cells (not recorded which) from PBMCs. Receptor source: a human donor in good health, serving as a control.

The chain couples TRBV30 to TRBJ1-1; perhaps TRBD1 as D (5 bases). The CDR3 covers 12 residues. Trimming removed 2 bases at V and 4 bases at J, with 8 bases between. Germline CDR1 is GTSNPN and CDR2 is SVGIG (reference sequence). Here the CDR3 DNA reads TGTGCCTGGAGTAGGGGTCGCACTGAAGCTTTCTTT. It yields the protein CAWSRGRTEAFF.

The chain links TRBV5-1 to TRBJ2-3; TRBD2 matches 8 bases. This CDR3 has 15 residues. The V gene's germline CDR1 is SGHRS and CDR2 YFSETQ. V lost 4 bases and J lost 3; bases outside the gene matches: 7. CDR3 nucleotide sequence: TGCGCCAGCAGCACAGCGGGAGTAAAAACAGATACGCAGTATTTT. Translation gives CASSTAGVKTDTQYF.

This clonotype was seen at least ten times. The genes are TRBV9 and TRBJ1-2; D ambiguous. The CDR3 is made up of 15 amino acids. Germline lookup yields CDR1 SGDLS and CDR2 YYNGEE. The germline V and J ends were trimmed by 0 bases and 3 bases, with 12 bases remaining between them. The CDR3 is CASSVGGTEDYGYTF. In DNA, the CDR3 is TGTGCCAGCAGCGTAGGCGGAACAGAGGACTATGGCTACACCTTC.

This clonotype was seen at least ten times. This chain uses TRBV14 with TRBJ2-2, with D perhaps TRBD2 (7 bases). Deletions cut 3 bases from V and 7 bases from J, with 12 bases between. CDR1 and CDR2 from the germline V gene are SGHDN and FVKESK. This CDR3 is built from 14 residues. The CDR3 DNA reads as TGTGCCAGCAGCCATCGGGGGGCTCTCGGGGAGCTGTTTTTT. It translates to CASSHRGALGELFF.

The chain has TRBV29-1 and TRBJ2-7, with 7 bases matching TRBD1. This CDR3 comprises 12 residues. Trimming took 6 bases from V and 7 from J; bases not matched to a gene: 9. Germline values: CDR1 SQVTM, CDR2 ANQGSEA. The CDR3 region has the DNA TGCAGCGTGGGCCGGGACAGAGATGAGCAGTACTTC. It encodes CSVGRDRDEQYF.

This clonotype was counted at least ten times. This CDR3 reads CASSIGQYEQYF. The CDR3 DNA follows: TGTGCCAGCAGCATCGGACAGTACGAGCAGTACTTC. The rearrangement links TRBV5-6 to TRBJ2-7, with a possible D match to TRBD1 (6 bases). V was trimmed by 4 bases and J by 4 bases, leaving 9 bases between them. The CDR3 consists of 12 residues. The germline CDR1 and CDR2 sequences are SGHDT and YYEEEE. The full variable domain, rest sourced from reference TRBV5-6 and TRBJ2-7, is DAGVTQSPTHLIKTRGQQVTLRCSPKSGHDTVSWYQQALGQGPQFIFQYYEEEERQRGNFPDRFSGHQFPNYSSELNVNALLLGDSALYLCASSIGQYEQYFGPGTRLTVT.

Only one count was recorded for this clonotype. This CDR3 is CASREYEQYF. CDR3 DNA: TGTGCCAGCAGGGAATACGAGCAGTACTTC. The chain employs TRBV6-1 and TRBJ2-7; D uncertain. Germline CDR1 reads MNHNS; CDR2 reads SASEGT. V lost 6 bases, J lost 4 bases, and 4 bases lay in between. This CDR3 comprises 10 residues.

V gene TRBV5-1 combines with J gene TRBJ2-2; 9 bases are shared with TRBD1. CDR3 length: 16 residues. The junction had 12 bases not matched to a gene; V was cut back by 7 bases and J by 5 bases. Germline values: CDR1 SGHRS, CDR2 YFSETQ. DNA for the CDR3: TGCGCCAGCGGGAGTACAGGGGGCTTGCGGACCGGGGAGCTGTTTTTT. Protein product: CASGSTGGLRTGELFF.

This clonotype showed up many times. This chain uses TRBV5-1 with TRBJ1-1, with D unresolved. There are 11 residues in the CDR3. The germline V and J ends were trimmed by 7 bases and 4 bases, with 8 bases remaining between them. CDR1 is SGHRS, CDR2 YFSETQ, per germline. The DNA of the CDR3 is TGCGCCAGCCGGTTGGGCACTGAAGCTTTCTTT. Its protein is CASRLGTEAFF.

The chain joins TRBV29-1 to TRBJ2-7; 7 nucleotides align to TRBD1. CDR1 and CDR2 from the germline V gene are SQVTM and ANQGSEA. After removal of 2 bases from V and 2 bases from J, the junction contained 6 bases not matched to a gene. There are 14 residues in the CDR3. The DNA for the CDR3 is TGCAGCGTTGAAACAGGGGACAGAGCCTACGAGCAGTACTTC. Amino acids: CSVETGDRAYEQYF.

The chain uses TRBV25-1 and TRBJ1-1, with 7 bases identical to TRBD1. This CDR3 is 17 amino acids long. Trimming cost V 4 bases and J 0 bases; bases outside gene matches: 11. The germline V gene has CDR1 MGHDK and CDR2 SYGVNS. CDR3 loop: CASSAQAGGQMNTEAFF. DNA for the CDR3: TGTGCCAGCAGTGCCCAGGCAGGGGGACAGATGAACACTGAAGCTTTCTTT.

As concerns this clonotype: With a much larger clone just one base away, this may be a read error. The conserved phenylalanine or tryptophan normally closing the CDR3 is absent here, so this likely arose from a read error. V gene TRBV6-4 combines with J gene TRBJ2-3; 9 nucleotides match TRBD1. V was pared by 7 bases and J by 2 bases, with 19 bases of the junction left unmatched. Germline V gene data show CDR1 as MRHNA and CDR2 as SNTAGT. The CDR3 loop spans 19 amino acids. The CDR3 here is CASNDQPCLGDRATDTQYL. The CDR3 DNA reads TGTGCCAGCAACGATCAACCTTGTCTTGGGGACAGGGCCACAGATACGCAGTATCTT.

This clonotype was picked up one time. Sequence at one end of the junction differs from germline and may be a read error. V usage is TRBV25-1 and J usage is TRBJ1-1, with a possible D match to TRBD1 (5 bases). The CDR3 has 15 amino acids. Germline CDR1 is MGHDK and CDR2 is SYGVNS. Written as DNA, the CDR3 is TGTGTCAGCAGCAGATCGGGACTTCTGAACACTGAAGCTTTCTTT. It encodes CVSSRSGLLNTEAFF.

V is TRBV11-2 and J is TRBJ1-1; no definite D call. V dropped 1 base and J dropped 4 bases, with 13 bases sitting between them. Germline CDR1 reads SGHAT; CDR2 reads FQNNGV. The CDR3 runs 15 residues. The CDR3: CASSLVPGYGTEAFF. For the CDR3, the DNA is TGTGCCAGCAGCTTAGTACCGGGGTACGGCACTGAAGCTTTCTTT.

This chain links TRBV15 with TRBJ2-7; D is unclear. This CDR3 contains 12 residues. The germline CDR1 and CDR2 sequences are LNHNV and YYDKDF (reference sequence). Trimming shortened V by 1 base and J by 3 bases, and 4 bases separated the two germline ends. DNA for the CDR3: TGTGCCACCAGCAGAGTTGGCTACGAGCAGTACGTC. Translating gives CATSRVGYEQYV.

The CDR3 is CASSPLAGGREAKNIQYF. In DNA, the CDR3 is TGTGCCAGCAGCCCACTAGCGGGGGGTCGGGAAGCCAAAAACATTCAGTACTTC. This chain joins TRBV7-2 and TRBJ2-4; 12 positions match TRBD2. The V gene end was trimmed by 5 bases and the J gene end by 0 bases; junction bases not matched to a gene: 8. Germline values: CDR1 SGHTA, CDR2 FQGNSA. The CDR3 extends over 18 amino acids.

This chain connects TRBV7-2 to TRBJ2-2; D is possibly TRBD1 (6 bases). V was clipped by 5 bases and J by 6 bases, with 10 bases between them. Germline loops: CDR1 SGHTA, CDR2 FQGNSA. CDR3 length: 13 residues. The CDR3 DNA reads TGTGCCAGCAGCCCGACAGGAGCCGGGGAGCTGTTTTTT. Amino acids: CASSPTGAGELFF.

This clonotype was recorded at least ten times. CDR3 loop: CASSGEYTEAFF. The CDR3 DNA reads as TGTGCCAGCAGTGGGGAGTACACTGAAGCTTTCTTT. The chain combines TRBV2 with TRBJ1-1, with D unclear. Germline-derived CDR1 and CDR2 are SNHLY and FYNNEI. This CDR3 has 12 amino acids. Trimming removed 4 bases at V and 3 bases at J, with 6 bases between.

J is TRBJ2-2 and V is TRBV10-1; possibly TRBD1 or TRBD2 for D (6 bases each). From germline, CDR1 is WNHNN and CDR2 SYGVQD (reference sequence). Between the trimmed V and J ends, which lost 3 bases and 4 bases, there was a span of 9 bases. This CDR3 is built from 14 residues. This CDR3 is CASSEQGGTGELFF. CDR3 bases: TGCGCCAGCAGTGAACAGGGAGGCACCGGGGAGCTGTTTTTT.

This clonotype was counted at least ten times. This chain joins TRBV5-1 and TRBJ2-3, with 9 bases aligning to TRBD1. The CDR3 is 16 amino acids. The germline V gene has CDR1 SGHRS and CDR2 YFSETQ. V gave up 0 bases and J gave up 1 base; unmatched junction bases: 3. As DNA, the CDR3 is TGCGCCAGCAGCTTGGTTGGACAGGGGCGCACAGATACGCAGTATTTT. As protein: CASSLVGQGRTDTQYF.

This chain links TRBV10-3 with TRBJ2-7; 9 bases map to TRBD1. This CDR3 comprises 13 residues. The germline V gene has CDR1 ENHRY and CDR2 SYGVKD. V lost 7 bases to trimming and J lost 2 bases; unmatched junction nucleotides: 3. The CDR3 region has the DNA TGTGCCATCAAGGGACAGGGCCCCTACGAGCAGTACTTC. Protein product: CAIKGQGPYEQYF.

The rearrangement joins TRBV5-1 to TRBJ1-5; D is ambiguous. The CDR3 runs to 13 residues. V lost 0 bases, J lost 6 bases, and 7 bases lay in between. Looked up from germline, CDR1 is SGHRS and CDR2 is YFSETQ. CDR3: CASSLDEAQPQHF. The CDR3 nucleotides read TGCGCCAGCAGCTTGGACGAGGCTCAGCCCCAGCATTTT.

This clonotype was seen a few times. This rearrangement joins TRBV24-1 to TRBJ2-3; possibly TRBD1 for D (6 bases). Deletions cut 6 bases from V and 4 bases from J, with 13 bases between. The CDR3 runs 14 residues. Germline V gives CDR1 KGHDR, CDR2 SFDVKD. In DNA, the CDR3 is TGTGCCACCAGTCCGAGGGGGAAGGCAGATACGCAGTATTTT. Encoded protein: CATSPRGKADTQYF.

There are many counts of this clonotype. The gene calls are TRBV12-3 or TRBV12-4 and TRBJ2-5; 12 positions agree with TRBD2. V was clipped by 1 base and J by 3 bases; unmatched bases: 3. This CDR3 has 16 amino acids. In DNA, the CDR3 is TGTGCCAGCAGTTTAGGCCGACTAGCGGGGGAAGAGACCCAGTACTTC. Its translation: CASSLGRLAGEETQYF.

The chain combines TRBV19 with TRBJ2-7; tentatively, D is TRBD2 (5 bases). Germline V gives CDR1 LNHDA, CDR2 SQIVND (reference sequence). Trimming removed 3 bases at V and 0 bases at J, with 9 bases between. The CDR3 loop spans 14 amino acids. DNA of the CDR3: TGTGCCAGTAGTATCGTAGGGAGCTCCTACGAGCAGTACTTC. Translation: CASSIVGSSYEQYF.

CDR3 amino acids: CASSRTSLHEQFF. DNA for the CDR3: TGTGCCAGCAGTCGGACTAGTCTACATGAGCAGTTCTTC. The V and J genes are TRBV25-1 and TRBJ2-1; 7 bases line up with TRBD2. Per germline, CDR1 MGHDK and CDR2 SYGVNS. V was clipped by 5 bases and J by 8 bases; unmatched bases: 6. This CDR3 comprises 13 residues. Using reference TRBV25-1 and TRBJ2-1 for the parts outside the CDR3, the full variable domain is EADIYQTPRYLVIGTGKKITLECSQTMGHDKMYWYQQDPGMELHLIHYSYGVNSTEKGDLSSESTVSRIRTEHFPLTLESARPSHTSQYLCASSRTSLHEQFFGPGTRLTVL.

The chain carries TRBV29-1 and TRBJ1-2; D call uncertain. Trimming cost V 8 bases and J 8 bases, with 21 bases left between them. Germline values: CDR1 SQVTM, CDR2 ANQGSEA. The CDR3 spans 13 residues. The CDR3 loop is CSLSPRRTWGYTF. The CDR3 region has the DNA TGCAGCTTAAGTCCCCGTCGAACTTGGGGCTACACCTTC.